Listed here are 31 T cell receptor beta chains from one sample, sequenced in a study of tumor-infiltrating lymphocytes in primary liver carcinoma. Total RNA (approximately 450 ng) served as template for TCR beta cDNA synthesis primed by a constant-region primer. Researchers made the TCR beta libraries by running three nested multiplex PCR rounds with slightly modified ARM-PCR. With TRBV1-TRBV30 forward primers and a C-beta reverse primer, the first two PCR rounds were run for around 10 cycles each. TCRdb ran MiXCR on the multiplex PCR reads and lists one entry per CDR3 protein. The sample lists about 200,000 distinct CDR3 sequences; 65% were seen once. Unsorted whole blood served as the source of blood RNA, and germline DNA was extracted as well. The sequenced sample was peripheral blood. Receptors were obtained from a woman aged 55-69 years with primary liver carcinoma and hepatitis B virus infection.

This clonotype appeared once. A clone one base away is much larger, so this may be a read error. This rearrangement joins TRBV29-1 to TRBJ2-3; TRBD1 matches 9 bases. Germline V gene data show CDR1 as SQVTM and CDR2 as ANQGSEA. The CDR3 has 15 residues. The CDR3 region is CGVPSDRGHTDTQYF. CDR3 DNA sequence: TGCGGCGTCCCATCGGACAGGGGTCACACAGATACGCAGTATTTT.

In the case of this clonotype: One end of the junction does not line up with germline, which may come from a read error. The CDR3 DNA is TGTGCCGGCAGCTTAATATCTAGCCGGGGTAATGAGCAGTTCTTC. Translating it yields CAGSLISSRGNEQFF. The genes are TRBV11-1 and TRBJ2-1, with TRBD2 as a possible D gene (5 bases). Germline V gene sequence: CDR1 SGHAT, CDR2 FQDESV (reference sequence). The CDR3 runs to 15 residues.

A note on this clonotype: One junction end disagrees with the germline gene, perhaps due to a read error. The chain combines TRBV11-2 with TRBJ2-7; 10 bases match TRBD2. CDR1 is SGHAT and CDR2 is FQNNGV in the germline V gene. The CDR3 has 13 amino acids. CDR3 region: CVSSSLAGVQQYF. The DNA of the CDR3 is TGTGTCAGCAGCAGCCTAGCGGGAGTACAACAGTACTTC.

With respect to this clonotype: Given a much more abundant clone one base away, this may be a read error. The V and J genes are TRBV4-1 and TRBJ2-1; TRBD2 matches at 12 bases. CDR3 length equals 16 residues. Germline values: CDR1 MGHRA, CDR2 YSYEKL. DNA of the CDR3: TGCGCCAGCAGCAACCCGACTAGCGGGAGTGCGAATGAGCAGCTCTTC. Translated: CASSNPTSGSANEQLF.

This clonotype showed up many times. The V and J genes are TRBV4-1 and TRBJ2-3; 7 bases fit TRBD2. This CDR3 has 17 amino acids. Germline V gives CDR1 MGHRA, CDR2 YSYEKL. V shed 0 bases and J 0 bases; nucleotides not matched to a gene: 6. CDR3 region: CASSQEGPSGSTDTQYF. The CDR3 bases are TGCGCCAGCAGCCAAGAGGGTCCTAGCGGTAGCACAGATACGCAGTATTTT.

At least ten counts were recorded for this clonotype. The genes are TRBV6-6 and TRBJ1-5; D unresolved. The V and J ends lost 0 bases and 1 base respectively, with 10 bases between them. The CDR3 is 16 amino acids. The germline gives CDR1 MNHNY, CDR2 SVGAGI (reference sequence). CDR3 protein: CASSYSSTGSNQPQHF. The CDR3 DNA reads as TGTGCCAGCAGTTACTCGTCCACGGGGAGCAATCAGCCCCAGCATTTT.

This sequence joins TRBV30 and TRBJ1-1; D remains unclear. Per the germline V gene, CDR1 is GTSNPN and CDR2 is SVGIG (reference sequence). Trimming removed 7 bases at V and 4 bases at J, with 13 bases between. There are 12 residues in the CDR3. This CDR3 reads CAFLILGTEAFF. CDR3 nucleotide sequence: TGTGCCTTCCTCATCCTAGGCACTGAAGCTTTCTTT.

In regard to this clonotype: This clone may be a read error of a much larger clone one base away. The rearrangement joins TRBV12-3 or TRBV12-4 to TRBJ2-1, with TRBD2 identical over 7 bases. CDR3 length: 16 amino acids. V was clipped by 7 bases and J by 7 bases; unmatched bases: 16. CDR3 amino acids: CASNTHGAGAGNEQFF. CDR3 sequence (DNA): TGTGCCAGCAACACTCATGGGGCGGGAGCGGGAAATGAGCAGTTCTTC.

As for this clonotype: Sequence at one end of the junction differs from germline and may be a read error. The chain employs TRBV11-2 and TRBJ1-1, with D tentatively TRBD1 (6 bases). This CDR3 has 15 amino acids. Germline-derived CDR1 and CDR2 are SGHAT and FQNNGV. This CDR3 is CACSLGHRADTEAFF. CDR3 sequence (DNA): TGTGCCTGCAGCTTAGGCCACAGGGCGGACACTGAGGCTTTCTTT.

DNA for the CDR3: TGTGCCACCCTAGACACCGGGGAGCTGTTTTTT. Translated, it gives CATLDTGELFF. The gene calls are TRBV28 and TRBJ2-2; D ambiguous. The germline V and J ends were trimmed by 10 bases and 3 bases, with 6 bases remaining between them. The CDR3 totals 11 residues. Germline CDR1 and CDR2: MDHEN and SYDVKM.

J is TRBJ2-3 and V is TRBV5-1, with D possibly TRBD2 on 5 matching bases. This CDR3 has 14 amino acids. Per germline, CDR1 SGHRS and CDR2 YFSETQ. V lost 0 bases and J 6 bases, leaving 11 bases between the germline ends. This CDR3 reads CASSLADSSDTQYF. CDR3 coding DNA: TGCGCCAGCAGCTTGGCGGACTCTTCGGATACGCAGTATTTT. The variable domain in full, with the rest retrieved from reference TRBV5-1 and TRBJ2-3, is KAGVTQTPRYLIKTRGQQVTLSCSPISGHRSVSWYQQTPGQGLQFLFEYFSETQRNKGNFPGRFSGRQFSNSRSEMNVSTLELGDSALYLCASSLADSSDTQYFGPGTRLTVL.

This chain joins TRBV15 and TRBJ2-7; TRBD1 aligns across 9 bases. CDR1 and CDR2 (germline): LNHNV, YYDKDF (reference sequence). Germline trimming cut 1 base from V and 3 bases from J; bases unmatched to any gene: 7. This CDR3 is 16 amino acids long. The CDR3 sequence is CATSRGRTGEFYEQYF. The CDR3 DNA sequence: TGTGCCACCAGCAGAGGCCGGACAGGGGAGTTCTACGAGCAGTACTTC.

About this clonotype: One junction end does not reproduce the germline sequence, and a read error may be involved. The genes are TRBV12-3 or TRBV12-4 and TRBJ2-2, with 12 bases identical to TRBD2. The CDR3 runs to 18 residues. CDR3 DNA sequence: TGTGTCAGCACTCGTCGGACTAGCGGGATTCTTAACACCGGGGAGCTGTTTTTT. This encodes CVSTRRTSGILNTGELFF.

A note on this clonotype: A read error may produce the germline difference seen at one junction end. The chain couples TRBV11-2 to TRBJ2-3; D is perhaps TRBD2 (6 bases). The CDR3 covers 15 residues. The germline CDR1 and CDR2 sequences are SGHAT and FQNNGV. The CDR3 DNA sequence: TGTACCATCCAGCCCGTAGCGGTTAGCACAAATACGCAGTATTTT. It encodes CTIQPVAVSTNTQYF.

This chain joins TRBV7-3 and TRBJ2-1; 9 bases are shared with TRBD2. The ends lost 3 bases at V and 3 bases at J; junction bases unmatched: 3. The CDR3 covers 15 residues. Germline CDR1 reads SGHTA; CDR2 reads FQGTGA. The CDR3 DNA is TGTGCCAGCAGCTTGGGCGGGAGGGTCTACAATGAGCAGTTCTTC. The encoded protein is CASSLGGRVYNEQFF.

A note on this clonotype: This may arise from a read error, as a much more abundant clone is one base away. The chain recombines TRBV13 with TRBJ1-1; D is uncertain. This CDR3 has 13 amino acids. Germline CDR1 is PRHDT and CDR2 is FYEKMQ (reference sequence). CDR3 region: CASGLRPNTEAFF. CDR3 in DNA: TGTGCCAGCGGCTTACGTCCGAACACTGAAGCTTTCTTT.

V is TRBV28 and J is TRBJ1-5; D remains ambiguous. CDR3 size: 16 residues. V lost 3 bases and J lost 4, with 16 bases in between. Germline loops: CDR1 MDHEN, CDR2 SYDVKM. CDR3 residues: CASSFVGRMANQPQHF. The CDR3 DNA reads as TGTGCCAGCAGTTTTGTAGGGAGAATGGCAAATCAGCCCCAGCATTTT.

The chain employs TRBV9 and TRBJ2-3; D could derive from TRBD1 or TRBD2 (5 bases each). Trimming left V 2 bases short and J 3 bases short, with 7 bases between. Looked up from germline, CDR1 is SGDLS and CDR2 is YYNGEE. This CDR3 is built from 13 residues. CDR3 region: CASSVGATDTQYF. CDR3 DNA sequence: TGTGCCAGCAGCGTCGGGGCAACAGATACGCAGTATTTT.

At least ten counts were recorded for this clonotype. This chain joins TRBV11-1 and TRBJ2-2; D is uncertain. The germline CDR1 and CDR2 sequences are SGHAT and FQDESV (reference sequence). The CDR3 length is 16 residues. V lost 0 bases to trimming and J lost 2 bases, with 10 bases between them. CDR3 DNA: TGTGCCAGCAGCTTAGCGGCAGGTCCTAACACCGGGGAGCTGTTTTTT. Encoded protein: CASSLAAGPNTGELFF.

CDR3 region: CASSLSGGRAGEQFF. Here the CDR3 DNA reads TGTGCCAGCAGCTTAAGTGGCGGGAGGGCTGGGGAGCAGTTCTTC. The chain couples TRBV7-3 to TRBJ2-1, with 9 bases matching TRBD2. V shed 1 base, J shed 10 bases, and the junction held 8 bases outside the gene matches. In germline, CDR1 is SGHTA, CDR2 FQGTGA. The length of the CDR3 is 15 residues. The full variable domain, completed using reference TRBV7-3 and TRBJ2-1, is GAGVSQTPSNKVTEKGKYVELRCDPISGHTALYWYRQSLGQGPEFLIYFQGTGAADDSGLPNDRFFAVRPEGSVSTLKIQRTERGDSAVYLCASSLSGGRAGEQFFGPGTRLTVL.

Remarks on this clonotype: At one boundary the junction diverges from the germline segment, which might be a read error. V usage is TRBV11-1 and J usage is TRBJ2-3, with 10 bases identical to TRBD2. CDR1 is SGHAT and CDR2 is FQDESV in the germline V gene (reference sequence). This CDR3 spans 15 amino acids. The CDR3 DNA follows: TGTGCCAGCAGCCCTAGCGGGAGCCGTACGGATACCCAGTATTTT. Encoded protein: CASSPSGSRTDTQYF.

This chain joins TRBV11-2 and TRBJ2-4; 8 bases map to TRBD2. The V gene's germline CDR1 is SGHAT and CDR2 FQNNGV. CDR3 length: 18 amino acids. Losses at the gene ends were 5 bases for V and 0 bases for J; bases not matched to a gene: 12. The CDR3 nucleotides are TGTGCCAGCAGCCGAGAAGCGGGAGTTCGTTTAGCCAAAAACATTCAGTACTTC. Translating it yields CASSREAGVRLAKNIQYF.

In this sample, this clonotype turned up a few times. The chain carries TRBV6-2 or TRBV6-3 and TRBJ2-7, with 7 bases aligning to TRBD2. With 8 bases clipped from V and 6 bases from J, the junction kept 10 bases outside the gene matches. This CDR3 comprises 13 residues. Germline V lookup: CDR1 MNHEY, CDR2 SVGEGT. This chain's CDR3 is CASGRTSESEQYF. The DNA for the CDR3 is TGTGCCAGCGGGCGAACTAGCGAGTCCGAGCAGTACTTC.

Details on this clonotype: Here the CDR3 omits its conserved ending phenylalanine or tryptophan, so a read error is the likely source. The CDR3 DNA is TGTGCCAGCAGTACAGACCCGTACCAAGAGACCCAGTACTCC. This gives the protein CASSTDPYQETQYS. This chain connects TRBV6-1 to TRBJ2-5; D is undetermined. Germline-derived CDR1 and CDR2 are MNHNS and SASEGT. The germline V and J ends were trimmed by 5 bases and 0 bases, with 10 bases remaining between them. The CDR3 covers 14 residues.

A remark on this clonotype: The junction and the germline gene differ at one end; a read error may be behind it. The chain couples TRBV11-2 to TRBJ2-7; D is perhaps TRBD1 (6 bases). The CDR3 totals 13 residues. The V gene's germline CDR1 is SGHAT and CDR2 FQNNGV. The CDR3 DNA follows: TGTGCCAGTAGCTTAGAGTTAGGGGGCGAGCAGTACTTC. Amino acids: CASSLELGGEQYF.

This clonotype was observed a few times. Being one base from a much bigger clone, this may be a read error. V and J are TRBV6-5 and TRBJ1-1; no reliable D call. This CDR3 spans 14 amino acids. Looked up from germline, CDR1 is MNHEY and CDR2 is SVGAGI. CDR3 sequence reads: CVSSYRRLGTEAFF. CDR3 bases: TGTGTCAGCAGTTACCGAAGGTTGGGGACTGAAGCTTTCTTT.

Regarding this clonotype: A junction boundary mismatches the germline segment, possibly from a read error. This chain joins TRBV6-4 and TRBJ2-1; possible D gene TRBD2, 6 bases. This CDR3 has 15 amino acids. The germline V gene encodes CDR1 MRHNA and CDR2 SNTAGT. The CDR3 protein is CVSSRDGSSYNEKFF. The DNA of the CDR3 is TGTGTCAGCAGTCGTGACGGGAGCTCCTACAATGAGAAGTTCTTC.

This clonotype was counted only a few times. The chain joins TRBV7-9 to TRBJ2-1; TRBD2 matches 10 bases. J gave up 5 bases and V 5 bases, and 9 bases lay outside the gene matches. This CDR3 has 16 residues. Germline V gene lookup returns CDR1 SEHNR and CDR2 FQNEAQ (reference sequence). The CDR3 region is CASSPRTSGENNEQFF. Here the CDR3 DNA reads TGTGCCAGCAGCCCCAGGACTAGCGGAGAGAACAATGAGCAGTTCTTC.

This clonotype has only a few counts. V and J are TRBV7-9 and TRBJ2-3; the match to TRBD2 covers 7 bases. Germline V CDR1 and CDR2: SEHNR, FQNEAQ (reference sequence). This CDR3 is 14 amino acids long. J lost 2 bases, V lost 4 bases, and 3 bases had no gene match. CDR3 sequence reads: CASSSSGTTDTQYF. The CDR3 DNA reads as TGTGCCAGCAGCTCTAGCGGCACCACAGATACGCAGTATTTT.

Regarding this clonotype: A junction end diverges from the germline sequence, so it may reflect a read error. The V gene is TRBV12-3 or TRBV12-4, the J gene TRBJ2-1, with 13 bases lining up with TRBD2. The CDR3 has 16 residues. This chain's CDR3 is CAISSGLAGRDNEQFF. CDR3 in DNA: TGTGCCATCAGTTCGGGACTAGCGGGACGGGATAATGAGCAGTTCTTC.

As to this clonotype: A read error may produce the germline difference seen at one junction end. The chain employs TRBV12-3 or TRBV12-4 and TRBJ2-7; TRBD2 is a possible D gene (5 bases). This CDR3 is built from 12 residues. In DNA form, the CDR3 reads TGTGCCAGCAGTTTTTGTGACTACGAGCAGCACTTC. This codes for CASSFCDYEQHF.